The sequence of this T cell receptor (beta chain) was determined in a study of shared clonotypes between healthy human individuals. Points from the study as a whole: Lower generation probabilities were found for non-shared clonotypes than for those shared by all four donors.

Profiled with immunoSEQ multiplex PCR; TCRdb holds only in-frame clones, not every one. The table lists approximately 2,000,000 clones, around 90% of them singletons. Of note for this clone: Antigen unknown.

The CDR3 loop spans 14 amino acids. V was clipped by 4 bases and J by 5 bases; unmatched bases: 7. Germline values: CDR1 SGHDT, CDR2 YYEEEE. The sequenced sample was naive CD4+ T cells from PBMCs. This sample's subset: CD45RA+ positively selected. The chain has TRBV5-6 and TRBJ2-3; 7 nucleotides line up with TRBD1. The receptor's source is a man aged 18 to 29 in good health. Some clones in this sample may be carry-over from other donors' samples. CDR3 residues: CASSPGGREDTQYF. In nucleotides, the CDR3 is TGTGCCAGCAGCCCAGGGGGTAGAGAAGATACGCAGTATTTT.